Below, one TCR beta chain is given with its context. Its antigen remains unidentified. Here immunoSEQ multiplex PCR was the method, and the copy in TCRdb shows in-frame clones only, minus some. The table has about 89,000 clones, roughly nine tenths seen once. Germline CDR1 is SGHAT and CDR2 is FQNNGV. The J segment lost 3 bases and the V segment lost 6 bases, leaving 8 bases of the junction unmatched. The CDR3 is 16 amino acids. This record belongs to a study of T cell repertoires and HLA-DP antigens. In the study overall: CD4+ T cells were cocultured with HeLa cells expressing HLA-DP.

This rearrangement joins TRBV11-2 to TRBJ2-1; 10 bases are a match to TRBD2. The specimen sequenced was CD4+ T cells from PBMCs. This TCR came from a man between 50 and 59 years old in good health and CMV-seronegative. CDR3 protein: CASRPTGTSVYNEQFF. CDR3 bases: TGTGCCAGCAGGCCAACCGGGACTAGCGTCTACAATGAGCAGTTCTTC.